Listed here are 24 T cell receptor beta chains from one sample, sequenced in a study of radiotherapy plus CTLA-4 blockade in lung cancer. Only in-frame clones appear in the TCRdb table, and some are missing; sequencing was by immunoSEQ multiplex PCR. The table shows roughly 69,000 clones, with 65% to 85% occurring only once. This sample comprised peripheral blood, obtained from a patient treated with radiotherapy plus ipilimumab. The receptors were gathered from a human donor with non-small cell lung cancer whose response to radiotherapy plus ipilimumab could not be evaluated. Some clones in this sample may be carry-over from other donors' samples.

The chain is built from TRBV18 and TRBJ1-1; D possibly corresponds to TRBD1 (5 bases). In germline, CDR1 is KGHSH, CDR2 LQKENI. The V end was cut by 0 bases, the J end by 0 bases, with 8 bases between. The CDR3 has 15 amino acids. In nucleotides, the CDR3 is TGTGCCAGCTCACCACCGGCAGGGCTGAACACTGAAGCTTTCTTT. Translation gives CASSPPAGLNTEAFF.

The genes are TRBV7-8 and TRBJ1-5; D remains ambiguous. V dropped 1 base and J dropped 2 bases, with 9 bases sitting between them. The germline gives CDR1 SGHVS, CDR2 FQNEAQ. The CDR3 consists of 15 residues. CDR3 bases: TGTGCCAGCAGCTTAGACAGATCCGGCAATCAGCCCCAGCATTTT. Residues: CASSLDRSGNQPQHF.

V and J are TRBV7-2 and TRBJ1-1; D might be TRBD1 (6 bases). Trimming removed 2 bases from V and 1 base from J, with 17 bases in between. The V gene's germline CDR1 is SGHTA and CDR2 FQGNSA. The CDR3 length is 17 residues. The CDR3 nucleotides read TGTGCCAGCAGCTTATTTGCTACAGGGTCATGGAACACTGAAGCTTTCTTT. Encoded protein: CASSLFATGSWNTEAFF.

This clone was detected only a few times. This sequence joins TRBV5-1 and TRBJ1-6; 9 nucleotides agree with TRBD1. CDR3 length: 15 residues. CDR1 and CDR2 (germline): SGHRS, YFSETQ. V was clipped by 4 bases and J by 9 bases; unmatched bases: 8. The chain's CDR3 is CASSLGTGTSSPLHF. The CDR3 nucleotides read TGCGCCAGCAGCCTTGGGACAGGGACGAGTTCACCCCTCCACTTT.

This chain links TRBV18 with TRBJ1-6, with 8 bases aligning to TRBD1. The germline V gene has CDR1 KGHSH and CDR2 LQKENI. There are 15 residues in the CDR3. Trimming cost V 3 bases and J 6 bases; bases outside gene matches: 4. The CDR3 here is CASSPQTGANSPLHF. CDR3 sequence (DNA): TGTGCCAGCTCACCCCAGACAGGGGCTAATTCACCCCTCCACTTT.

This chain links TRBV28 with TRBJ1-3; 7 bases are shared with TRBD1. J was trimmed by 4 bases and V by 6 bases; bases with no gene match: 9. This CDR3 spans 15 amino acids. Germline V gives CDR1 MDHEN, CDR2 SYDVKM. The CDR3 sequence is CASSREGARGNTIYF. The CDR3 DNA reads as TGTGCCAGCAGCCGAGAGGGGGCGCGGGGAAACACCATATATTTT.

V is TRBV6-5 and J is TRBJ2-7, with TRBD2 matching 9 bases. The CDR3 is 15 amino acids. CDR1 and CDR2 (germline): MNHEY, SVGAGI. V dropped 6 bases and J dropped 0; count of bases not matched to a gene: 6. DNA of the CDR3: TGTGCCAGCAGACTAAGCGGGGGGTCCTCCTACGAGCAGTACTTC. Amino acid sequence: CASRLSGGSSYEQYF.

This clone was counted a few times. This rearrangement joins TRBV7-9 to TRBJ2-7; D gene ambiguous. CDR1 is SEHNR, CDR2 FQNEAQ, per germline (reference sequence). This CDR3 contains 11 residues. V was cut by 6 bases and J by 3 bases, with 6 bases left in between. CDR3 DNA sequence: TGTGCCAGCAGTCTTTACTACGAGCAGTACTTC. Protein sequence: CASSLYYEQYF.

This rearrangement joins TRBV29-1 to TRBJ1-2; 8 nucleotides agree with TRBD1. J was trimmed by 4 bases and V by 6 bases; bases with no gene match: 7. The germline V gene encodes CDR1 SQVTM and CDR2 ANQGSEA. This CDR3 contains 13 residues. Here the CDR3 reads CSVQAGQGYGYTF. The CDR3 DNA follows: TGCAGCGTCCAAGCCGGACAGGGCTATGGCTACACCTTC.

The chain employs TRBV5-1 and TRBJ1-3, with D unclear. The germline V gene encodes CDR1 SGHRS and CDR2 YFSETQ. V lost 0 bases and J 2 bases, leaving 9 bases between the germline ends. This CDR3 has 15 residues. The CDR3 loop reads CASSLEPGTGNTIYF. The CDR3 coding sequence is TGCGCCAGCAGCTTGGAACCGGGAACTGGAAACACCATATATTTT.

The chain couples TRBV6-5 to TRBJ1-2; D may be TRBD1 (6 bases). With 5 bases removed from V and 1 base from J, the gap between germline ends came to 8 bases. Germline lookup yields CDR1 MNHEY and CDR2 SVGAGI. The CDR3 runs to 13 residues. The CDR3 spells CASSPGHNYGYTF. In DNA, the CDR3 is TGTGCCAGCAGTCCGGGACATAACTATGGCTACACCTTC.

The rearrangement uses TRBV28 and TRBJ2-5; tentatively, D is TRBD2 (6 bases). V was pared by 5 bases and J by 5 bases, with 27 bases between. The CDR3 spans 18 residues. Germline CDR1 is MDHEN and CDR2 is SYDVKM. The CDR3 sequence is CASSNPNWQDNAGETQYF. In nucleotides, the CDR3 is TGTGCCAGCAGTAACCCCAATTGGCAGGATAATGCGGGGGAGACCCAGTACTTC.

This chain uses TRBV27 with TRBJ2-7, with 8 nucleotides matching TRBD2. Germline CDR1 is MNHEY and CDR2 is SMNVEV (reference sequence). J lost 4 bases, V lost 4 bases, and 3 bases had no gene match. The CDR3 has 13 amino acids. This CDR3 is CASSSGGGYEQYF. The CDR3 DNA is TGTGCCAGCAGTTCCGGGGGGGGGTACGAGCAGTACTTC.

J is TRBJ2-5 and V is TRBV4-2; D gene ambiguous. The V gene's germline CDR1 is LGHNA and CDR2 YNFKEQ. Trimming left V 2 bases short and J 3 bases short, with 7 bases between. This CDR3 comprises 13 residues. In DNA, the CDR3 is TGTGCCAGCAGCCAACGAGGCAAAGAGACCCAGTACTTC. Translated, it gives CASSQRGKETQYF.

The V and J genes are TRBV6-1 and TRBJ1-2; D is undetermined. Between the trimmed V and J ends, which lost 9 bases and 4 bases, there was a span of 9 bases. Germline CDR1 reads MNHNS; CDR2 reads SASEGT. CDR3 length: 11 amino acids. The CDR3 coding sequence is TGTGCCAGTTCCACTGTCTATGGCTACACCTTC. This encodes CASSTVYGYTF.

The V call is TRBV19, the J call TRBJ1-1; TRBD1 matches at 8 bases. Germline CDR1 reads LNHDA; CDR2 reads SQIVND (reference sequence). V trimming: 4 bases; J trimming: 2 bases; junction bases outside the gene matches: 3. This CDR3 is built from 14 residues. CDR3 in DNA: TGTGCCAGTAGTAAGGCAGGGGGCAACACTGAAGCTTTCTTT. It codes for CASSKAGGNTEAFF.

The chain recombines TRBV28 with TRBJ1-1; D call uncertain. CDR1 MDHEN and CDR2 SYDVKM come from the germline V gene. The CDR3 covers 12 residues. V was cut by 2 bases and J by 6 bases, with 7 bases left in between. In nucleotides, the CDR3 is TGTGCCAGCAGTTTAAGAGTCTCTGAAGCTTTCTTT. Translated: CASSLRVSEAFF.

V is TRBV28 and J is TRBJ2-7, with 7 bases identical to TRBD1. The CDR3 has 13 amino acids. Per the germline V gene, CDR1 is MDHEN and CDR2 is SYDVKM. V shed 3 bases and J 3 bases; nucleotides not matched to a gene: 2. In DNA, the CDR3 is TGTGCCAGCAGTTTCGGGACAGACTACGAGCAGTACTTC. This gives the protein CASSFGTDYEQYF.

The chain recombines TRBV6-6 with TRBJ2-3; D gene uncertain. The CDR3 is 13 amino acids. Trimming took off 1 base at V and 6 bases at J, with 8 bases between the two ends. Germline loops: CDR1 MNHNY, CDR2 SVGAGI (reference sequence). This chain's CDR3 is CASSYLLSDTQYF. CDR3 bases: TGTGCCAGCAGTTACTTACTATCCGATACGCAGTATTTT.

This clone occurred many times. This chain uses TRBV5-8 with TRBJ1-2, with D possibly being TRBD1 (6 bases). The V end was cut by 0 bases, the J end by 2 bases, with 14 bases between. This CDR3 region has 16 residues. CDR1 is SGHTS, CDR2 YDEGEE, per germline. CDR3 region: CASSLVWETGNYGYTF. CDR3 bases: TGTGCCAGCAGCTTGGTTTGGGAAACAGGGAACTATGGCTACACCTTC.

This chain uses TRBV5-1 with TRBJ1-1; TRBD1 matches at 8 bases. Germline values: CDR1 SGHRS, CDR2 YFSETQ. V shed 4 bases and J 7 bases; nucleotides not matched to a gene: 3. The CDR3 spans 12 residues. The CDR3 bases are TGCGCCAGCAGCACCGGACAGGGTGAAGCTTTCTTT. Translating gives CASSTGQGEAFF.

This clone occurred a few times. V usage is TRBV19 and J usage is TRBJ2-1; TRBD2 aligns across 14 bases. V was pared by 1 base and J by 8 bases, with 7 bases of the junction left unmatched. The CDR3 is 17 amino acids. Germline lookup yields CDR1 LNHDA and CDR2 SQIVND (reference sequence). In DNA, the CDR3 is TGTGCCAGTAGTATAGTAGGGACTAGCGGGGGCCCAGATGAGCAGTTCTTC. Protein sequence: CASSIVGTSGGPDEQFF.

This rearrangement joins TRBV5-1 to TRBJ2-5; D may be TRBD2 (7 bases). The J call may be incorrect, as the DNA end agrees better with TRBJ2-7. In germline, CDR1 is SGHRS, CDR2 YFSETQ. The CDR3 is 14 amino acids. As DNA, the CDR3 is TGCGCCAGCAGCCAAGGAGGGGGGGCCTACGAGCAGTACTTC. Protein sequence: CASSQGGGAYEQYF.

About this clone itself: One end of the junction fails to match germline, which may point to a read error. The rearrangement uses TRBV7-7 and TRBJ2-2; D gene uncertain. This CDR3 has 14 amino acids. Germline assignment: CDR1 SSHAT and CDR2 FNYEAQ (reference sequence). The CDR3 sequence: CASSLEEYTGELFF. CDR3 nucleotides: TGTGCTAGCAGCTTAGAGGAGTACACCGGGGAGCTGTTTTTT. Based on the CDR3 plus reference TRBV7-7 and TRBJ2-2, the full variable domain is GAGVSQSPRYKVTKRGQDVTLRCDPISSHATLYWYQQALGQGPEFLTYFNYEAQPDKSGLPSDRFSAERPEGSISTLTIQRTEQRDSAMYRCASSLEEYTGELFFGEGSRLTVL.